These T cell receptor beta chains were read from a single sample in a study of blood T cell repertoires in COVID-19. Clones were read by immunoSEQ multiplex PCR, and TCRdb kept only the in-frame ones, dropping some. The table lists about 190,000 clones, roughly 81% of them singletons, with roughly 5% in the top ten. The material sequenced was peripheral blood. The receptors were sampled from a woman aged 65 to 85 with active or convalescent COVID-19. The CDR3 runs from the conserved cysteine through the conserved F or W. The D gene is left open where the match is weak. Only part of the rows carry a size: once, few, many, or a class if the clone is expanded.

V: TRBV5-4; J: TRBJ2-2; size: -; length: 16; D: -; DNA: TGTGCCAGCAGTCCCGACCCACAGGGAAATACCGGGGAGCTGTTTTTT; CDR3: CASSPDPQGNTGELFF
V: TRBV27; J: TRBJ2-1; size: once; length: 16; D: -; DNA: TGTGCCAGCAGTTTCACGAGGAACGTAGCCTACAATGAGCAGTTCTTC; CDR3: CASSFTRNVAYNEQFF
V: TRBV12-3/TRBV12-4; J: TRBJ2-1; size: once; length: 13; D: -; DNA: TGTGCCAGATACAAGACAGACGAAAATGAGCAGTTCTTC; CDR3: CARYKTDENEQFF
V: TRBV28; J: TRBJ1-5; size: -; length: 20; D: TRBD1; DNA: TGTGCCAGCAGTTTTGGGGACAGGTCAGGTACCCTCTATAGCAATCAGCCCCAGCATTTT; CDR3: CASSFGDRSGTLYSNQPQHF
V: TRBV6-1; J: TRBJ2-5; size: few; length: 16; D: TRBD2; DNA: TGTGCCAGCAGTGAAGCGGGGGGAGGGGTCCAAGAGACCCAGTACTTC; CDR3: CASSEAGGGVQETQYF
V: TRBV2; J: TRBJ2-5; size: few; length: 15; D: TRBD1; DNA: TGTGCCAGCATTAGACAGGGGAGAGGCCAAGAGACCCAGTACTTC; CDR3: CASIRQGRGQETQYF
V: TRBV6-5; J: TRBJ1-6; size: few; length: 15; D: TRBD1; DNA: TGTGCCAGCAGGCACCCCGACAGGGGAGGTTCACCCCTCCACTTT; CDR3: CASRHPDRGGSPLHF
V: TRBV9; J: TRBJ1-1; size: -; length: 14; D: TRBD1; DNA: TGTGCCAGCAGCGTAGCGACAGGGGGCACTGAAGCTTTCTTT; CDR3: CASSVATGGTEAFF
V: TRBV5-4; J: TRBJ2-7; size: -; length: 18; D: TRBD2; DNA: TGTGCCAGCTCTCCACAAGGACTAGCGGGGGGGGACTCCTACGAGCAGTACTTC; CDR3: CASSPQGLAGGDSYEQYF
V: TRBV19; J: TRBJ2-5; size: -; length: 15; D: TRBD2; DNA: TGTGCCAGTAGTCAGGGCGGGAGAGGGAGGGAGACCCAGTACTTC; CDR3: CASSQGGRGRETQYF
V: TRBV15; J: TRBJ2-6; size: -; length: 19; D: -; DNA: TGTGCCACCAGCAGAGATCGCGTAGGGGCCAGCTCTGGGGCCAACGTCCTGACTTTC; CDR3: CATSRDRVGASSGANVLTF
V: TRBV19; J: TRBJ2-7; size: -; length: 13; D: -; DNA: TGTGCCAGTAGTGTCGACAGAGGTAGCGAGCAGTACTTC; CDR3: CASSVDRGSEQYF
V: TRBV6-5; J: TRBJ1-5; size: few; length: 13; D: -; DNA: TGTGCCAGCAGTCGGGATATTGGTCAGCCCCAGCATTTT; CDR3: CASSRDIGQPQHF
V: TRBV7-6; J: TRBJ2-7; size: -; length: 14; D: -; DNA: TGTGCCAGCAGCTTAGCGGCAGGGTCTCGCGAGCAGTACTTC; CDR3: CASSLAAGSREQYF
V: TRBV11-1; J: TRBJ2-2; size: -; length: 13; D: -; DNA: TGTGCCAGCAGCTTCGAGGGAACCGGGGAGCTGTTTTTT; CDR3: CASSFEGTGELFF
V: TRBV3-1/TRBV3-2; J: TRBJ2-1; size: -; length: 15; D: -; DNA: TGTGCCAGCAGCCCCTGGGGAGAAACAAACAATGAGCAGTTCTTC; CDR3: CASSPWGETNNEQFF
V: TRBV5-1; J: TRBJ2-7; size: -; length: 13; D: -; DNA: TGCGCCAGCAGCCTGGAGGAGTTCTCCGAGCAGTACTTC; CDR3: CASSLEEFSEQYF
V: TRBV5-1; J: TRBJ2-2; size: -; length: 18; D: TRBD2; DNA: TGCGCCAGCAGCTTGGTCCCTAGCGGGAGTGATAACACCGGGGAGCTGTTTTTT; CDR3: CASSLVPSGSDNTGELFF
V: TRBV6-6; J: TRBJ2-1; size: -; length: 15; D: TRBD2; DNA: TGTGCCAGCAGCCTCGGGGGGAGCGGAATGAATGAGCAGTTCTTC; CDR3: CASSLGGSGMNEQFF
V: TRBV10-2; J: TRBJ2-1; size: -; length: 16; D: TRBD1; DNA: TGCGCCAGCCGGACAGGGGAAGCTGGTGCACGACATGAGCAGTTCTTC; CDR3: CASRTGEAGARHEQFF
V: TRBV18; J: TRBJ1-1; size: -; length: 14; D: TRBD1; DNA: TGTGCCAGCTCACCACAGGGGGCGCGGATTGAAGCTTTCTTT; CDR3: CASSPQGARIEAFF
V: TRBV28; J: TRBJ1-1; size: -; length: 14; D: -; DNA: TGTGCCAGCAGTTGGACAGTCGATAACACTGAAGCTTTCTTT; CDR3: CASSWTVDNTEAFF
V: TRBV13; J: TRBJ2-7; size: -; length: 16; D: -; DNA: TGTGCCAGCAGCTTTTTCGGGCAGGGCCGATCCTACGAGCAGTACTTC; CDR3: CASSFFGQGRSYEQYF
V: TRBV11-3; J: TRBJ2-2; size: -; length: 12; D: -; DNA: TGTGCCAGCAGCCCCGTCCCCGGGGAGCTGTTTTTT; CDR3: CASSPVPGELFF
V: TRBV6-2/TRBV6-3; J: TRBJ2-7; size: -; length: 15; D: TRBD2; DNA: TGTGCCAGCAGTTCAGCGGGAGGGGGGTCCTACGAGCAGTACTTC; CDR3: CASSSAGGGSYEQYF
V: TRBV5-4; J: TRBJ2-7; size: -; length: 15; D: -; DNA: TGTGCCAGCAGCTTGAGGGACTCTTCACTCTACGAGCAGTACTTC; CDR3: CASSLRDSSLYEQYF
V: TRBV29-1; J: TRBJ2-2; size: once; length: 14; D: TRBD2; DNA: TGCAGCGTTTTACTAGCGGGACGAACCGGGGAGCTGTTTTTT; CDR3: CSVLLAGRTGELFF
V: TRBV27; J: TRBJ1-6; size: few; length: 16; D: TRBD1; DNA: TGTGCCAGCAGCCCTCGTGGCGGGACAGGGAATTCACCCCTCCACTTT; CDR3: CASSPRGGTGNSPLHF
V: TRBV19; J: TRBJ2-1; size: -; length: 13; D: -; DNA: TGTGCCAGTAGTATCGGAGTCTACAATGAGCAGTTCTTC; CDR3: CASSIGVYNEQFF
V: TRBV28; J: TRBJ1-2; size: -; length: 14; D: -; DNA: TGTGCCATACCCCAGAAGGGGGCTAACTATGGCTACACCTTC; CDR3: CAIPQKGANYGYTF
V: TRBV24-1; J: TRBJ2-3; size: -; length: 13; D: -; DNA: TGTGCCACCAGTGATTTGCCCCCGGGAACGCAGTATTTT; CDR3: CATSDLPPGTQYF
V: TRBV7-9; J: TRBJ2-2; size: few; length: 12; D: -; DNA: TGTGCCAGCAGCTTAAACGGGAGGGAGCTGTTTTTT; CDR3: CASSLNGRELFF
V: TRBV28; J: TRBJ1-3; size: -; length: 13; D: -; DNA: TGTGCCAGCTTCGGCGGCTCTGGAAACACCATATATTTT; CDR3: CASFGGSGNTIYF
V: TRBV6-2/TRBV6-3; J: TRBJ1-2; size: -; length: 13; D: -; DNA: TGTGCCAGCAGTTACTCTTTGGCAGGAGGCTACACCTTC; CDR3: CASSYSLAGGYTF
V: TRBV5-1; J: TRBJ2-7; size: -; length: 15; D: -; DNA: TGCGCCAGCAGCTTGGCCCGGACAGTATCCTACGAGCAGTACTTC; CDR3: CASSLARTVSYEQYF
V: TRBV7-6; J: TRBJ2-5; size: -; length: 15; D: -; DNA: TGTGCCAGCAGCTTAGTCGACAGCACACAAGAGACCCAGTACTTC; CDR3: CASSLVDSTQETQYF
V: TRBV28; J: TRBJ2-5; size: -; length: 12; D: -; DNA: TGTGCCAGCGGGACACCCCAAGAGACCCACCACTTC; CDR3: CASGTPQETHHF
V: TRBV13; J: TRBJ1-4; size: -; length: 16; D: -; DNA: TGTGCCAGCAGCCCCTTTCGGGGGGCGAAGAGAGAAAAACTGTTTTTT; CDR3: CASSPFRGAKREKLFF
V: TRBV10-3; J: TRBJ1-2; size: -; length: 17; D: TRBD1; DNA: TGTGCCATCAGTGATAATCCGGGACAGGGAGGTTTCTATGGCTACACCTTC; CDR3: CAISDNPGQGGFYGYTF
V: TRBV6-1; J: TRBJ1-2; size: once; length: 12; D: -; DNA: TGTGCCAGCAGTGAAAGCTACTATGGCTACACCTTC; CDR3: CASSESYYGYTF
V: TRBV7-9; J: TRBJ1-3; size: -; length: 17; D: -; DNA: TGTGCCAGCAGCTTAGATCGACAGGTCCCCTCTGGAAACACCATATATTTT; CDR3: CASSLDRQVPSGNTIYF
V: TRBV25-1; J: TRBJ2-7; size: -; length: 14; D: TRBD2; DNA: TGTGCCAGCAGTGAAGGGACTAGTGGGTACGAGCAGTACTTC; CDR3: CASSEGTSGYEQYF
V: TRBV11-3; J: TRBJ2-5; size: -; length: 14; D: -; DNA: TGTGCCAGCAGCCTCGGTGGGACCTCGGAGGGCCAGTACTTC; CDR3: CASSLGGTSEGQYF
V: TRBV30; J: TRBJ2-1; size: -; length: 14; D: TRBD1; DNA: TGTGCCTGGTCCAGGGGGAGCTCCTACAATGAGCAGTTCTTC; CDR3: CAWSRGSSYNEQFF
V: TRBV19; J: TRBJ2-5; size: -; length: 13; D: -; DNA: TGTGCCAGTAGTCCAGGGACACCAGAGACCCAGTACTTC; CDR3: CASSPGTPETQYF
V: TRBV9; J: TRBJ2-5; size: once; length: 16; D: -; DNA: TGTGCCAGCAGCGGGGGGGTGAGGGACCACCAAGAGACCCAGTACTTC; CDR3: CASSGGVRDHQETQYF